This T cell receptor (beta chain) was identified during a study of T cells in Graves' hyperthyroidism and ophthalmopathy. Broader study findings: Model predictions of ophthalmopathy came a median about 6.3 months before onset.

Amplification yielded TCR beta CDR3 regions, with RNA transcripts as the source. HTBI primers were employed in a first-round RT-PCR of the TCR CDR3. TCRdb analysed the multiplex PCR reads with MiXCR anew, one entry per CDR3 protein. There are 250,000 or so distinct CDR3 sequences in the sample; 14% to 15% occur only once, and roughly 15% lies in the top ten. Predating any ophthalmopathy symptoms, the blood sample was taken at first hyperthyroidism diagnosis. About 9.4 ml fresh peripheral blood yielded the PBMCs. This clonotype was seen many times. Its specificity is unknown. The CDR3 runs to 14 residues. The germline V gene has CDR1 DFQATT and CDR2 SNEGSKA (reference sequence). Trimming pared 3 bases from V and 0 bases from J, leaving 11 bases between.

The sample was blood. This sequence joins TRBV20-1 and TRBJ2-5, with D possibly being TRBD2 (6 bases). This TCR was sampled from a woman in her thirties or forties with Graves' hyperthyroidism that later progressed to Graves' ophthalmopathy. The CDR3 is CSASLGRNQETQYF. DNA for the CDR3: TGCAGTGCTAGCTTGGGGAGGAACCAAGAGACCCAGTACTTC.